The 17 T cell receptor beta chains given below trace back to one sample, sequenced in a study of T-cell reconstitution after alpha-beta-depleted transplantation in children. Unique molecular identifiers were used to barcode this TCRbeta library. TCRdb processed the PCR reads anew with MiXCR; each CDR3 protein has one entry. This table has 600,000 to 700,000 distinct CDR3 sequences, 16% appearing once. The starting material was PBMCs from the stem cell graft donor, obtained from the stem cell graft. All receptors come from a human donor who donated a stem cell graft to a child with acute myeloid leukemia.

The CDR3 here is CASSFSGTTSTDTQYF. Written as DNA, the CDR3 is TGCGCCAGCAGCTTCTCCGGGACCACTAGCACAGATACGCAGTATTTT. V is TRBV5-1 and J is TRBJ2-3; D is tentatively TRBD1 or TRBD2 (5 bases each). CDR1 is SGHRS, CDR2 YFSETQ, per germline. V lost 2 bases, J lost 0 bases, and 13 bases lay in between. The CDR3 spans 16 residues.

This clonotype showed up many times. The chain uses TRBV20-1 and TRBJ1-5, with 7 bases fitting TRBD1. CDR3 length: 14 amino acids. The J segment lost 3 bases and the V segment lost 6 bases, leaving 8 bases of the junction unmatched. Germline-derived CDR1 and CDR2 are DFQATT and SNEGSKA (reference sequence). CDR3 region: CSATDRAYNQPQHF. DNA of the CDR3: TGCAGTGCCACCGACAGGGCCTACAATCAGCCCCAGCATTTT.

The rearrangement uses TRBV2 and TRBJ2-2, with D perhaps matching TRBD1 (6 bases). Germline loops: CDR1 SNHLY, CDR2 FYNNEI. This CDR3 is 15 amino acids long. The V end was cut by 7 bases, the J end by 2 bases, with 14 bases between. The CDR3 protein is CASNRAGVNTGELFF. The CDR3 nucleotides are TGTGCCAGCAATCGCGCAGGGGTTAACACCGGGGAGCTGTTTTTT. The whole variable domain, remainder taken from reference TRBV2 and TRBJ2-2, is EPEVTQTPSHQVTQMGQEVILRCVPISNHLYFYWYRQILGQKVEFLVSFYNNEISEKSEIFDDQFSVERPDGSNFTLKIRSTKLEDSAMYFCASNRAGVNTGELFFGEGSRLTVL.

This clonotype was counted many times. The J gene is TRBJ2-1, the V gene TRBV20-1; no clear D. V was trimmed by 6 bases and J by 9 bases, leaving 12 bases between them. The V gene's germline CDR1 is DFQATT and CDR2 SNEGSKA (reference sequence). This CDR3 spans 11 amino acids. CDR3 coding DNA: TGCAGTGCCGCGAGAGCAGGTGAGCAGTTCTTC. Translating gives CSAARAGEQFF.

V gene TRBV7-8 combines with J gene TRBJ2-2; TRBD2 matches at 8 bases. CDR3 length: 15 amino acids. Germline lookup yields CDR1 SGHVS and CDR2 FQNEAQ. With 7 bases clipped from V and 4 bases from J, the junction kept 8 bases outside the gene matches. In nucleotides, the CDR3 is TGTGCCAGCAACAACGGGGGGGCCTTCACCGGGGAGCTGTTTTTT. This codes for CASNNGGAFTGELFF. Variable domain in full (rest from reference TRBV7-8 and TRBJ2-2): GAGVSQSPRYKVAKRGQDVALRCDPISGHVSLFWYQQALGQGPEFLTYFQNEAQLDKSGLPSDRFFAERPEGSVSTLKIQRTQQEDSAVYLCASNNGGAFTGELFFGEGSRLTVL.

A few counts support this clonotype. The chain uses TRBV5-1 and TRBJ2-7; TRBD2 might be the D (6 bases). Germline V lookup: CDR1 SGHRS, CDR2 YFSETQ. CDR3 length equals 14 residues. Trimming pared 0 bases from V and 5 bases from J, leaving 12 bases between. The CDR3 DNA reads TGCGCCAGCAGCTTGGACGGGGGTTCCGACGAGCAGTACTTC. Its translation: CASSLDGGSDEQYF.

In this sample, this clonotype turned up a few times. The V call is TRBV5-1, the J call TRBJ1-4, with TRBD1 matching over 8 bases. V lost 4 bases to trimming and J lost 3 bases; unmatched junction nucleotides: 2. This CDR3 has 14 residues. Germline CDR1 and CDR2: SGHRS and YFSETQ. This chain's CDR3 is CASSRGQANEKLFF. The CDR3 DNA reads TGCGCCAGCAGCCGGGGACAGGCTAATGAAAAACTGTTTTTT. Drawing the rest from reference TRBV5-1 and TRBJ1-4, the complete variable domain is KAGVTQTPRYLIKTRGQQVTLSCSPISGHRSVSWYQQTPGQGLQFLFEYFSETQRNKGNFPGRFSGRQFSNSRSEMNVSTLELGDSALYLCASSRGQANEKLFFGSGTQLSVL.

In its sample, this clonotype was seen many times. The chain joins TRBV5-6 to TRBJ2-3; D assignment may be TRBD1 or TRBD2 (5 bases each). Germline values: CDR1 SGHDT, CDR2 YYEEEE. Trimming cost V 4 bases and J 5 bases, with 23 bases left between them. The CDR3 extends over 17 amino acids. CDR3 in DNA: TGTGCCAGCAGCGAAATTACCCGGGACGGAGCTGGAGATACGCAGTATTTT. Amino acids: CASSEITRDGAGDTQYF.

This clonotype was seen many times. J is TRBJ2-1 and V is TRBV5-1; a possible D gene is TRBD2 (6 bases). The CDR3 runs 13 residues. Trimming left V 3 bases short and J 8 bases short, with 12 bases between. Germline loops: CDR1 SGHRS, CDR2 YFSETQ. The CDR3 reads CASSWEAVDEQFF. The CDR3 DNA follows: TGCGCCAGCAGCTGGGAGGCCGTGGATGAGCAGTTCTTC.

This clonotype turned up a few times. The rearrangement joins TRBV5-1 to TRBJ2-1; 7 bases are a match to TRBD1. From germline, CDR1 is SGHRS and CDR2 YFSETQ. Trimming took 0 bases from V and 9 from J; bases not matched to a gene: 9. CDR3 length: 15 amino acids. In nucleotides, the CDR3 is TGCGCCAGCAGCTTGGTTGGACAGGAGACATTTGAGCAGTTCTTC. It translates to CASSLVGQETFEQFF.

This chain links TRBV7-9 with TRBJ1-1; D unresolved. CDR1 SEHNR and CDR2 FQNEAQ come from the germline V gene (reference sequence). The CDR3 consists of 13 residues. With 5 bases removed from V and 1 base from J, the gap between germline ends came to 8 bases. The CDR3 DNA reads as TGTGCCAGCAGCAAATACACGAACACTGAAGCTTTCTTT. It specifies CASSKYTNTEAFF.

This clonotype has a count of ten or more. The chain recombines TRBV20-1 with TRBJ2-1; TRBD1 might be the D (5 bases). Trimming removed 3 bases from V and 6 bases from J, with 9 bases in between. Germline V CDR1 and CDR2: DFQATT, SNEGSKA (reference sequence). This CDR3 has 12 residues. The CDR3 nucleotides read TGCAGTGCTAGTGAAGGGGCCAATGAGCAGTTCTTC. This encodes CSASEGANEQFF.

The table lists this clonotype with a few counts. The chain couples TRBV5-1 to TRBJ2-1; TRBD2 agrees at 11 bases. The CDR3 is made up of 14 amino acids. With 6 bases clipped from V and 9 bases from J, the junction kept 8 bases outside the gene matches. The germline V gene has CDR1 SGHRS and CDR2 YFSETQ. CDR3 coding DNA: TGCGCCAGCACCGCCGGGACTAGCGGAATTGAGCAGTTCTTC. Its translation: CASTAGTSGIEQFF.

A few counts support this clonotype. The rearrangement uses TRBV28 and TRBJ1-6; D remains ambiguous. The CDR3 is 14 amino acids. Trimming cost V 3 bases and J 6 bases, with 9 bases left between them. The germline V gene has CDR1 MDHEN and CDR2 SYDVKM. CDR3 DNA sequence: TGTGCCAGCAGTTTTGGCAACTTTAATTCACCCCTCCACTTT. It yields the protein CASSFGNFNSPLHF.

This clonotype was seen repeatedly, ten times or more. CDR3 bases: TGCGCCAGCAGAGAGGCAGGGGGCACTGAAGCTTTCTTT. Protein product: CASREAGGTEAFF. The chain employs TRBV5-1 and TRBJ1-1, with TRBD1 matching 7 bases. Germline assignment: CDR1 SGHRS and CDR2 YFSETQ. With 5 bases clipped from V and 4 bases from J, the junction kept 5 bases outside the gene matches. This CDR3 is built from 13 residues.

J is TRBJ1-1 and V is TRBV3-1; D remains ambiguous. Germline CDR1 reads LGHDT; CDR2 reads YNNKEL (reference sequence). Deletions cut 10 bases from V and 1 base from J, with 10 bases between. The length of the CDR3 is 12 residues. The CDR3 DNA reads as TGTGCCACTGGCCGACAGAACACTGAAGCTTTCTTT. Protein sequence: CATGRQNTEAFF.

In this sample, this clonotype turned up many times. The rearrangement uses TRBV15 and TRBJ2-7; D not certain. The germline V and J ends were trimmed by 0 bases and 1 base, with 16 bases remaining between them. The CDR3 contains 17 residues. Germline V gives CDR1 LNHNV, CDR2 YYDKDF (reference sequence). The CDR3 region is CATSRDGWTVPSYEQYF. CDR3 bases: TGTGCCACCAGCAGAGATGGGTGGACCGTTCCGTCCTACGAGCAGTACTTC.